One T cell receptor beta chain is described in this entry. TCRdb's copy holds only in-frame clones and misses some; the assay was immunoSEQ multiplex PCR. The sample lists approximately 210,000 clones; around 82% were seen once. This specimen comes from a study of blood T cell repertoires in COVID-19. Overall study: Samples representing acute and convalescent COVID-19 were sourced from the United States, Italy and Spain.

This CDR3 has 13 amino acids. Germline CDR1 and CDR2: MDHEN and SYDVKM. V was clipped by 4 bases and J by 4 bases, with 8 bases between them. This TCR was recovered from a woman between 50 and 59 years old with acute or convalescent COVID-19. Input material: peripheral blood. This chain uses TRBV28 with TRBJ2-4; D is perhaps TRBD1 (5 bases). In DNA form, the CDR3 reads TGTGCCAGCAGTTCCCAGGGAAAAAACATTCAGTACTTC. It encodes CASSSQGKNIQYF.